Listed here are 21 T cell receptor beta chains from one sample, sequenced in a study of blood T cell repertoires in COVID-19. Method: immunoSEQ multiplex PCR; TCRdb's copy keeps in-frame clones and lacks some. The data hold tens of thousands of clones, with around 87% observed a single time. The specimen was peripheral blood. Source of these receptors: a man between 50 and 59 years old with active COVID-19.

Within the sample, this clone is medium-sized. The chain employs TRBV2 and TRBJ2-7, with TRBD2 as a possible D gene (6 bases). The CDR3 sequence is 15 residues long. V lost 4 bases, J lost 0 bases, and 13 bases lay in between. In germline, CDR1 is SNHLY, CDR2 FYNNEI. CDR3 bases: TGTGCCAGCAGTGGAGTGCGGGGCTCCTCCTACGAGCAGTACTTC. Translating gives CASSGVRGSSYEQYF.

The genes are TRBV24-1 and TRBJ2-5; maybe TRBD1 (5 bases). Trimming shortened V by 7 bases and J by 2 bases, and 10 bases separated the two germline ends. Germline V lookup: CDR1 KGHDR, CDR2 SFDVKD. There are 13 residues in the CDR3. CDR3 DNA: TGTGCCACCAGCCCAGGGTTACAAGAGACCCAGTACTTC. It translates to CATSPGLQETQYF.

This clone was seen once. This sequence joins TRBV11-2 and TRBJ2-5; TRBD1 matches 7 bases. The tail of the sequence fits TRBJ2-7 better, so the J call may be wrong. The V gene's germline CDR1 is SGHAT and CDR2 FQNNGV. The CDR3 has 14 amino acids. CDR3 protein: CASSLAGQSYEQYF. The CDR3, as DNA: TGTGCCAGCAGCTTAGCGGGACAGAGCTACGAGCAGTACTTC.

The J gene is TRBJ2-3, the V gene TRBV6-2 or TRBV6-3; 7 bases are shared with TRBD2. The CDR3 runs to 15 residues. Germline V lookup: CDR1 MNHEY, CDR2 SVGEGT. After removal of 4 bases from V and 4 bases from J, the junction contained 8 bases not matched to a gene. The CDR3 bases are TGTGCCAGCAGTTTCCCAGGGAGGGTGGCAGATACGCAGTATTTT. This encodes CASSFPGRVADTQYF.

This chain joins TRBV7-2 and TRBJ1-6; TRBD1 agrees at 8 bases. V was clipped by 5 bases and J by 6 bases; unmatched bases: 9. The CDR3 is 16 amino acids. Germline assignment: CDR1 SGHTA and CDR2 FQGNSA. CDR3 sequence: CASSPRTGRPNSPLHF. CDR3 nucleotide sequence: TGTGCCAGCAGCCCCCGGACAGGGAGACCTAATTCACCCCTCCACTTT.

The CDR3 DNA reads TGTGCCAGCAGCTCAGGGGGGAGCAATCAGCCCCAGCATTTT. Translation: CASSSGGSNQPQHF. This chain uses TRBV5-5 with TRBJ1-5; 7 nucleotides line up with TRBD1. This CDR3 has 14 amino acids. Germline V gene sequence: CDR1 SGHKS, CDR2 YYEKEE (reference sequence). V lost 3 bases to trimming and J lost 1 base; unmatched junction nucleotides: 1.

V and J are TRBV6-5 and TRBJ2-2; a possible D gene is TRBD1 (7 bases). CDR3 length: 14 amino acids. V lost 7 bases to trimming and J lost 1 base, with 10 bases between them. The V gene's germline CDR1 is MNHEY and CDR2 SVGAGI. The CDR3, as DNA: TGTGCCAGCATCCAGGGGGGGAACACCGGGGAGCTGTTTTTT. Its translation: CASIQGGNTGELFF.

The V call is TRBV6-5, the J call TRBJ2-7; the match to TRBD1 covers 7 bases. The CDR3 has 13 residues. The germline gives CDR1 MNHEY, CDR2 SVGAGI. J gave up 1 base and V 7 bases, and 4 bases lay outside the gene matches. The CDR3 bases are TGTGCCAGCACCCGGGACAGTTCCTACGAGCAGTACTTC. This sequence encodes CASTRDSSYEQYF.

The CDR3 DNA reads as TGTGCCATCAGCCCGGGACAGGGCTATGTAAACACTGAAGCTTTCTTT. Translated: CAISPGQGYVNTEAFF. The gene calls are TRBV10-3 and TRBJ1-1; 9 positions match TRBD1. After removal of 6 bases from V and 2 bases from J, the junction contained 10 bases not matched to a gene. The CDR3 has 16 residues. The V gene's germline CDR1 is ENHRY and CDR2 SYGVKD.

The J gene is TRBJ1-5, the V gene TRBV2; D ambiguous. The CDR3 runs 15 residues. Trimming left V 1 base short and J 1 base short, with 8 bases between. CDR1 SNHLY and CDR2 FYNNEI come from the germline V gene. The CDR3 region has the DNA TGTGCCAGCAGTGAAGATAACACAAGCAATCAGCCCCAGCATTTT. Translated, it gives CASSEDNTSNQPQHF. Filled out from reference TRBV2 and TRBJ1-5, the complete variable domain reads EPEVTQTPSHQVTQMGQEVILRCVPISNHLYFYWYRQILGQKVEFLVSFYNNEISEKSEIFDDQFSVERPDGSNFTLKIRSTKLEDSAMYFCASSEDNTSNQPQHFGDGTRLSIL.

The genes are TRBV25-1 and TRBJ2-2; TRBD1 agrees at 9 bases. Trimming took 5 bases from V and 0 from J; bases not matched to a gene: 4. The CDR3 has 16 amino acids. Germline lookup yields CDR1 MGHDK and CDR2 SYGVNS. The CDR3 DNA is TGTGCCAGCAGTAATACAGGGGGCGCGAACACCGGGGAGCTGTTTTTT. Protein product: CASSNTGGANTGELFF. The variable domain in full, completed from reference TRBV25-1 and TRBJ2-2, reads EADIYQTPRYLVIGTGKKITLECSQTMGHDKMYWYQQDPGMELHLIHYSYGVNSTEKGDLSSESTVSRIRTEHFPLTLESARPSHTSQYLCASSNTGGANTGELFFGEGSRLTVL.

The chain links TRBV29-1 to TRBJ2-7, with a weak D call TRBD1 (6 bases). V lost 1 base, J lost 0 bases, and 13 bases lay in between. The CDR3 totals 15 residues. Germline CDR1 and CDR2: SQVTM and ANQGSEA. CDR3: CSVEAEGQFSYEQYF. The CDR3 nucleotides read TGCAGCGTTGAAGCGGAAGGACAGTTCTCCTACGAGCAGTACTTC.

The gene calls are TRBV10-2 and TRBJ2-5; TRBD2 matches at 9 bases. In germline, CDR1 is WSHSY, CDR2 SAAADI. The CDR3 covers 16 residues. J gave up 0 bases and V 2 bases, and 4 bases lay outside the gene matches. CDR3 nucleotides: TGCGCCAGCAGTGAGCTGGGACTAGCCGACCAAGAGACCCAGTACTTC. It yields the protein CASSELGLADQETQYF.

The V gene is TRBV6-1, the J gene TRBJ2-1; 7 bases fit TRBD1. CDR1 and CDR2 from the germline V gene are MNHNS and SASEGT. V lost 2 bases, J lost 4 bases, and 8 bases stayed unmatched. This CDR3 comprises 16 residues. CDR3 residues: CASSESWTGLYNEQFF. CDR3 bases: TGTGCCAGCAGTGAAAGTTGGACAGGTCTATACAATGAGCAGTTCTTC.

This clone is termed medium-sized. This chain uses TRBV7-9 with TRBJ1-4; the match to TRBD1 covers 7 bases. The V gene's germline CDR1 is SEHNR and CDR2 FQNEAQ (reference sequence). The CDR3 totals 15 residues. The trim removed 6 bases at V and 8 bases at J, leaving 12 bases unmatched. CDR3 residues: CASSPRGGTGEKLFF. The CDR3 DNA reads TGTGCCAGCAGTCCGAGAGGGGGCACCGGAGAAAAACTGTTTTTT. The whole variable domain, filled in from reference TRBV7-9 and TRBJ1-4, reads DTGVSQNPRHKITKRGQNVTFRCDPISEHNRLYWYRQTLGQGPEFLTYFQNEAQLEKSRLLSDRFSAERPKGSFSTLEIQRTEQGDSAMYLCASSPRGGTGEKLFFGSGTQLSVL.

This chain connects TRBV11-1 to TRBJ2-1, with 7 nucleotides matching TRBD2. Trimming removed 4 bases from V and 7 bases from J; junction bases left unmatched: 10. The germline V gene has CDR1 SGHAT and CDR2 FQDESV (reference sequence). The CDR3 has 15 amino acids. The CDR3 protein is CASSWTASGGNEQFF. The CDR3 bases are TGTGCCAGCAGCTGGACTGCCTCGGGGGGAAATGAGCAGTTCTTC. The full variable domain, completed using reference TRBV11-1 and TRBJ2-1, is EAEVAQSPRYKITEKSQAVAFWCDPISGHATLYWYRQILGQGPELLVQFQDESVVDDSQLPKDRFSAERLKGVDSTLKIQPAELGDSAMYLCASSWTASGGNEQFFGPGTRLTVL.

J is TRBJ2-3 and V is TRBV5-4, with D tentatively TRBD1 (5 bases). The CDR3 spans 12 residues. Per germline, CDR1 SGHNT and CDR2 YYREEE (reference sequence). Deletions cut 2 bases from V and 8 bases from J, with 9 bases between. The CDR3 region is CASSLTGLTQYF. Here the CDR3 DNA reads TGTGCCAGCAGCTTAACAGGCCTTACGCAGTATTTT.

The chain carries TRBV19 and TRBJ2-2; D is perhaps TRBD1 (6 bases). CDR3 length: 17 amino acids. Per the germline V gene, CDR1 is LNHDA and CDR2 is SQIVND (reference sequence). V lost 1 base and J 2 bases, leaving 14 bases between the germline ends. The CDR3 bases are TGTGCCAGTAGTATAGGGGTCAGGGGTTATAACACCGGGGAGCTGTTTTTT. This translates into CASSIGVRGYNTGELFF.

CDR3 loop: CASSMPAGARNTIYF. CDR3 bases: TGTGCCAGCAGCATGCCGGCGGGAGCTAGAAACACCATATATTTT. The genes are TRBV13 and TRBJ1-3; no reliable D call. Germline-derived CDR1 and CDR2 are PRHDT and FYEKMQ (reference sequence). The CDR3 has 15 residues. Trimming left V 5 bases short and J 5 bases short, with 16 bases between.

The CDR3 coding sequence is TGTGCCAGCAGCCAAGGGACAGGGGACATCGTGGGACTCTCTGGAAACACCATATATTTT. It is translated as CASSQGTGDIVGLSGNTIYF. The rearrangement links TRBV4-2 to TRBJ1-3; 9 bases match TRBD1. The CDR3 runs 20 residues. Germline assignment: CDR1 LGHNA and CDR2 YNFKEQ. Unmatched junction bases numbered 13, after V lost 1 base and J lost 0 bases.

The V gene is TRBV6-4, the J gene TRBJ1-1; a possible D gene is TRBD1 (5 bases). Trimming took off 5 bases at V and 2 bases at J, with 9 bases between the two ends. CDR1 MRHNA and CDR2 SNTAGT come from the germline V gene. The CDR3 is 13 amino acids. This CDR3 reads CASSPDSNTEAFF. The DNA for the CDR3 is TGTGCCAGCAGTCCCGACAGCAACACTGAAGCTTTCTTT.